A selection of T cell receptor beta chains follows, all from one sample in a study of response to subunit inactivated influenza vaccine. TCRdb used MiXCR to reprocess the RT-PCR reads, holding one entry per CDR3 protein. This sample has around 480,000 distinct CDR3 sequences, with about a tenth found just once. Source: PBMCs from blood, taken roughly 48 days after vaccination. These receptors were obtained from a man aged 45 to 65 who received an inactivated influenza vaccine. CDR3s include the opening cysteine and the closing phenylalanine or tryptophan. D genes are given only for firm matches. The listing skips clone size in some rows; elsewhere it reads once, few, many or a size class.

TRBJ1-1,many,-,TRBV19,CASNPRVNTEAFF,TGTGCCAGTAACCCACGCGTAAACACTGAAGCTTTCTTT
TRBJ2-7,many,-,TRBV7-2,CASSPNRQYEQYF,TGTGCCAGCAGCCCCAACCGACAGTACGAGCAGTACTTC
TRBJ2-2,few,-,TRBV24-1,CATSLRNPNTGELFF,TGTGCCACCAGTCTGCGGAACCCGAACACCGGGGAGCTGTTTTTT
TRBJ2-7,many,-,TRBV12-3/TRBV12-4,CASSSGLGYEQYF,TGTGCCAGCAGTTCGGGACTGGGCTACGAGCAGTACTTC
TRBJ2-1,few,TRBD2,TRBV7-2,CASLFGGVHNEQFF,TGTGCCAGCCTATTCGGGGGGGTTCACAATGAGCAGTTCTTC
TRBJ2-1,-,-,TRBV28,CASSLSGAQEDEQFF,TGTGCCAGCAGTTTATCGGGGGCCCAAGAGGATGAGCAGTTCTTC
TRBJ2-3,few,-,TRBV7-9,CASALARGVSTDTQYF,TGTGCCAGCGCCCTGGCCAGGGGCGTTAGCACAGATACGCAGTATTTT
TRBJ2-1,-,-,TRBV5-1,CASSLGVGLRSYNEQFF,TGCGCCAGCAGCTTGGGGGTTGGGCTACGCTCCTACAATGAGCAGTTCTTC
TRBJ2-3,few,TRBD2,TRBV20-1,CSANHRLADTDTQYF,TGCAGTGCTAACCACCGACTAGCGGACACAGATACGCAGTATTTT
TRBJ1-5,many,-,TRBV7-2,CASSYFQGNQPQHF,TGTGCCAGCAGCTATTTTCAGGGGAATCAGCCCCAGCATTTT
TRBJ2-2,few,TRBD2,TRBV4-3,CASSQELAGNTGELFF,TGCGCCAGCAGCCAAGAACTAGCGGGGAACACCGGGGAGCTGTTTTTT
TRBJ2-3,many,TRBD1,TRBV5-1,CASSFTQGAGDTQYF,TGCGCCAGCAGCTTTACACAGGGGGCAGGTGATACGCAGTATTTT
TRBJ1-6,many,-,TRBV5-5,CASSSGSANSPLHF,TGTGCCAGCAGCTCCGGATCGGCGAACTCACCCCTCCACTTT
TRBJ2-1,-,-,TRBV6-1,CASSRLGSYNEQFF,TGTGCCAGCAGCAGACTAGGCTCCTACAATGAGCAGTTCTTC
TRBJ2-5,-,TRBD2,TRBV4-2,CASSQDPGLAGYGDQYF,TGTGCCAGCAGCCAAGATCCAGGACTAGCGGGTTACGGGGACCAGTACTTC
TRBJ2-3,-,-,TRBV11-1,CASSFPAVYLTTHSTDTQYF,TGTGCCAGCAGCTTCCCGGCCGTCTACCTGACTACCCACAGCACAGATACGCAGTATTTT
TRBJ1-2,many,-,TRBV20-1,CSASELLSYGYTF,TGCAGTGCTAGTGAACTCCTGTCCTATGGCTACACCTTC
TRBJ2-7,-,-,TRBV5-1,CASSLAQGFSDYEQYF,TGCGCCAGCAGCTTGGCGCAGGGGTTCAGTGACTACGAGCAGTACTTC
TRBJ2-2,few,TRBD1,TRBV27,CASSYGTGTVNTGELFF,TGTGCCAGCAGTTATGGGACCGGGACAGTGAACACCGGGGAGCTGTTTTTT
TRBJ2-2,many,-,TRBV9,CASSVGVFPTGELFF,TGTGCCAGCAGCGTAGGGGTCTTCCCGACCGGGGAGCTGTTTTTT
TRBJ1-5,few,-,TRBV11-2,CASSLAGAQPQHF,TGTGCCAGCAGCTTAGCGGGGGCTCAGCCCCAGCATTTT
TRBJ2-7,-,-,TRBV5-1,CASSLRLDYEQYF,TGCGCCAGCAGCTTGCGACTTGACTACGAGCAGTACTTC
TRBJ2-5,many,-,TRBV29-1,CSVYLYQETQYF,TGCAGCGTATATTTGTACCAAGAGACCCAGTACTTC
TRBJ2-2,-,TRBD2,TRBV11-2,CASSLTSGRAGNTGELFF,TGTGCCAGCAGCTTGACTAGCGGGAGGGCCGGAAACACCGGGGAGCTGTTTTTT
TRBJ2-7,few,-,TRBV21-1,CASSKVGISYEQYF,TGTGCCAGCAGCAAAGTCGGCATTTCCTACGAGCAGTACTTC
TRBJ1-5,-,-,TRBV10-3,CAISETDTPRTGQPQHF,TGTGCCATCAGTGAGACCGATACGCCCAGGACGGGTCAGCCCCAGCATTTT
TRBJ1-1,few,-,TRBV6-2/TRBV6-3,CASRETRNTEAFF,TGTGCCAGCAGAGAGACAAGGAACACTGAAGCTTTCTTT
TRBJ1-5,once,-,TRBV12-3/TRBV12-4,CASSSSESNQPQHF,TGTGCCAGCAGTTCCAGTGAGAGCAATCAGCCCCAGCATTTT
TRBJ2-7,-,TRBD1,TRBV29-1,CSVARQGAGEQYF,TGCAGCGTCGCAAGACAGGGAGCAGGCGAGCAGTACTTC
TRBJ2-4,few,-,TRBV28,CASIPGWGVRAKNIQYF,TGTGCCAGCATCCCGGGGTGGGGGGTTCGGGCCAAAAACATTCAGTACTTC
TRBJ2-2,-,-,TRBV11-3,CASSLFEGTGELFF,TGTGCCAGCAGTTTATTTGAGGGCACCGGGGAGCTGTTTTTT
TRBJ2-7,few,-,TRBV4-3,CASSQDVQSSYEQYF,TGCGCCAGCAGCCAAGATGTACAGAGCTCCTACGAGCAGTACTTC
TRBJ2-3,-,TRBD1,TRBV2,CASSERDSYTDTQYF,TGTGCCAGCAGTGAACGGGACAGCTACACAGATACGCAGTATTTT
TRBJ2-3,few,-,TRBV10-2,CASSGGLGTDTQYF,TGCGCCAGCAGTGGGGGCCTCGGCACAGATACGCAGTATTTT
TRBJ2-1,few,TRBD2,TRBV20-1,CSARGTSGRIGEQFF,TGCAGTGCTCGTGGGACTAGCGGGAGAATAGGTGAGCAGTTCTTC
TRBJ2-7,few,-,TRBV20-1,CSATDYLSEQYF,TGCAGTGCCACGGACTACCTATCCGAGCAGTACTTC
TRBJ2-5,few,TRBD2,TRBV2,CASATSRLAEETQYF,TGTGCCAGCGCAACAAGCAGACTAGCGGAAGAGACCCAGTACTTC
TRBJ2-2,-,TRBD1,TRBV5-1,CASGTGHWKNTGELFF,TGCGCCAGCGGGACAGGCCACTGGAAAAACACCGGGGAGCTGTTTTTT
TRBJ2-3,few,-,TRBV29-1,CSVEGGIAASTDTQYF,TGCAGCGTTGAAGGGGGAATAGCGGCCAGCACAGATACGCAGTATTTT
TRBJ2-2,many,TRBD1,TRBV20-1,CSARVGQSTGELFF,TGCAGTGCTAGAGTGGGACAGTCCACCGGGGAGCTGTTTTTT
TRBJ2-3,-,TRBD2,TRBV7-2,CASSLERGGRTDTQYF,TGTGCCAGCAGCTTAGAACGGGGGGGGAGGACAGATACGCAGTATTTT
TRBJ1-2,few,-,TRBV10-3,CAISEALGGGYTF,TGTGCCATCAGTGAGGCGTTGGGGGGTGGCTACACCTTC
TRBJ2-7,-,-,TRBV2,CASSGSDGYEQYF,TGTGCCAGCAGTGGGAGTGATGGGTACGAGCAGTACTTC
TRBJ2-1,many,TRBD2,TRBV11-2,CASSLVVAGAYNEQFF,TGTGCCAGCAGCTTAGTCGTCGCGGGGGCCTACAATGAGCAGTTCTTC
TRBJ1-2,few,-,TRBV5-1,CASSLSGQSLDYGYTF,TGCGCCAGCAGCTTGTCCGGACAGTCACTCGACTATGGCTACACCTTC
TRBJ1-2,few,-,TRBV12-3/TRBV12-4,CASSPRANSGTF,TGTGCCAGCAGTCCTCGGGCCAACAGCGGCACCTTC